This is a list of T cell receptor beta chains from one sample in a study of T-cell memory formation after mild COVID-19. One entry per CDR3 protein, called by TCRdb with MiXCR from the 5' RACE reads. Of hundreds of thousands of distinct CDR3 sequences listed, just under 20% are singletons. Sequencing was done on a sample of PBMCs or a T cell subset sorted from them (not recorded which). The receptors here all came from a man between 18 and 29 years old who had mild COVID-19 (a few samples of this study predate the infection). Cell type and time point are not known. Each CDR3 is given with its conserved first and last residue. Fields, in order: J gene, V gene, clone size, D gene, CDR3 DNA, CDR3 protein. The D gene is left open where the match is weak. Clone size is given for some rows only: seen once, a few or many times, or a class if the clone is expanded.

TRBJ1-5	TRBV5-6	-	-	TGTGCCAGCAGCTTGGACAGCGCCAATCAGCCCCAGCATTTT	CASSLDSANQPQHF
TRBJ1-1	TRBV5-1	few	-	TGCGCCAGCAGCCATTCCTCCTCGGGGACACCTGAAGCTTTCTTT	CASSHSSSGTPEAFF
TRBJ1-3	TRBV10-2	-	-	TGCGCCAGCGCGGGGGGTACCTCCGGATGGTCTGGAAACACCATATATTTT	CASAGGTSGWSGNTIYF
TRBJ1-1	TRBV5-1	-	TRBD1	TGCGCCAGCAGAGAGCGACAGGGAGGCGCTGAAGCTTTCTTT	CASRERQGGAEAFF
TRBJ1-1	TRBV5-6	few	TRBD1	TGTGCCAGCAGCTTCCGGGACAGGGAATATGCGGGCACTGAAGCTTTCTTT	CASSFRDREYAGTEAFF
TRBJ2-2	TRBV12-3/TRBV12-4	-	TRBD2	TGTGCCAGCAGTCAATCTAGCGGTGGGGCCGGGGAGCTGTTTTTT	CASSQSSGGAGELFF
TRBJ2-5	TRBV7-7	-	TRBD2	TGTGCTAGCGGGGTTCAGGGCCAAGAGACCCAGTACTTC	CASGVQGQETQYF
TRBJ2-2	TRBV2	-	-	TGTGCCAGCAGCCGGGACCTAAGAACCGGGGAGCTGTTTTTT	CASSRDLRTGELFF
TRBJ1-5	TRBV3-1	few	-	TGTGCCAGCAGCCAACAGGGGTATCAGCCCCAGCATTTT	CASSQQGYQPQHF
TRBJ1-1	TRBV6-2/TRBV6-3	few	-	TGTGCCAGCAGTTATCAGGGCCCGAACACTGAAGCTTTCTTT	CASSYQGPNTEAFF
TRBJ2-7	TRBV28	-	TRBD1	TGTGCCAGCAGACTCGGACAGGTCTACGAGCAGTACTTC	CASRLGQVYEQYF
TRBJ2-1	TRBV7-2	-	TRBD2	TGTGCCAGCAGCTCGAGCGGGGGCCCTACCTACAATGAGCAGTTCTTC	CASSSSGGPTYNEQFF
TRBJ1-1	TRBV20-1	few	-	TGCAGTGGTACCCAGGGCAAGAACACTGAAGCTTTCTTT	CSGTQGKNTEAFF
TRBJ1-1	TRBV5-5	-	-	TGTGCCAGCAGCACCCTCCCGGCGGACGAAGCTTTCTTT	CASSTLPADEAFF
TRBJ2-6	TRBV3-1	-	-	TGTGCCACCCGACCGAGCGCTGGGGCCAACGTCCTGACTTTC	CATRPSAGANVLTF
TRBJ2-3	TRBV2	few	-	TGTGCCAGCGCTAGCGAAGCAGATACGCAGTATTTT	CASASEADTQYF
TRBJ1-2	TRBV24-1	once	TRBD1	TGTGCCACCAGTGATTTTGGGACAGGCGGCTACACCTTC	CATSDFGTGGYTF
TRBJ1-4	TRBV4-2	few	-	TGTGCCAGCACGAGAAATTGGGGATTGAGTGAAAAACTGTTTTTT	CASTRNWGLSEKLFF
TRBJ2-2	TRBV9	few	-	TGTGCCAGCGGACCTAGCGCGAACACCGGGGAGCTGTTTTTT	CASGPSANTGELFF
TRBJ1-2	TRBV6-5	-	-	TGTGCCAGCAGTTACTCTGGGGCAGTCTATGGCTACACCTTC	CASSYSGAVYGYTF
TRBJ2-4	TRBV3-1	-	TRBD2	TGTGCCAGCAGCCCATATAGCGGGGGGGAAAACATTCAGTACTTC	CASSPYSGGENIQYF
TRBJ2-5	TRBV7-9	-	TRBD1	TGTGCCAGCAGCACCGCAGGGGGTCGGGAGACCCAGTACTTC	CASSTAGGRETQYF
TRBJ1-3	TRBV5-1	-	-	TGCGCCAGCAGCTTGTTGGGGCGCTCTGGAAACACCATATATTTT	CASSLLGRSGNTIYF
TRBJ2-2	TRBV7-3	-	-	TGTGCCAGCAGCTTTTCCTGTGTGGGGGCTAACACCGGGGAGCTGTTTTTT	CASSFSCVGANTGELFF
TRBJ2-1	TRBV6-5	-	TRBD2	TGTGCCAGCAGTTACTGGACTAGCGGACGGGGGGAGCAGTTCTTC	CASSYWTSGRGEQFF
TRBJ2-3	TRBV29-1	-	-	TGCAGCGTCCGTCGGACCCCAAAAGCAAGCACAGATACGCAGTATTTT	CSVRRTPKASTDTQYF
TRBJ1-4	TRBV29-1	-	-	TGCAGCGTTGGAGGGGTAGCTAATGAAAAACTGTTTTTT	CSVGGVANEKLFF
TRBJ2-7	TRBV4-1	few	-	TGCGCCAGCAGCCAAGGGGGTCAGGGAGAGTACGAGCAGTACTTC	CASSQGGQGEYEQYF
TRBJ2-3	TRBV7-2	-	-	TGTGCCAGCAGTACATCTCCGGGACCGATAACGGGGGATACGCAGTATTTT	CASSTSPGPITGDTQYF
TRBJ2-1	TRBV7-9	-	-	TGTGCCAGCAGCTCCCCGTTAGGGCGGAATGAGCAGTTCTTC	CASSSPLGRNEQFF
TRBJ2-3	TRBV2	-	-	TGTGCCAGCCGGCCTGAGACCGATACGCAGTATTTT	CASRPETDTQYF
TRBJ1-4	TRBV4-2	many	-	TGTGCCAGCAGCCAAGATCCGACCTCTCTCGAAAAACTGTTTTTT	CASSQDPTSLEKLFF
TRBJ1-1	TRBV5-1	-	TRBD1	TGCGCCAGCAGCGGACAGGGGGCCGCTGAAGCTTTCTTT	CASSGQGAAEAFF
TRBJ2-5	TRBV29-1	-	TRBD1	TGCAGCGTTGGACAGGGACAAGAGACCCAGTACTTC	CSVGQGQETQYF
TRBJ2-3	TRBV24-1	few	-	TGTGCCACCCGGGGGTTGGATACGCAGTATTTT	CATRGLDTQYF
TRBJ1-1	TRBV20-1	-	-	TGCAGTGCTAGTAGGGTTTCCACTGAAGCTTTCTTT	CSASRVSTEAFF
TRBJ2-3	TRBV6-5	few	TRBD2	TGTGCCAGCAGTTTCCCGGGAGCGGGGGGGAATACGCAGTATTTT	CASSFPGAGGNTQYF
TRBJ2-6	TRBV24-1	-	TRBD1	TGTGCCACCAGTGATTCGACAGGGGCCTCTGGGGCCAACGTCCTGACTTTC	CATSDSTGASGANVLTF
TRBJ1-4	TRBV4-3	-	TRBD1	TGCGCCAGCAGCCAAGATACAGGGGTAGGGGAAAAACTGTTTTTT	CASSQDTGVGEKLFF
TRBJ2-3	TRBV4-3	few	-	TGCGCCAGCAGTCGACAGGGAGGGATTGTTGACACGCAGTATTTT	CASSRQGGIVDTQYF
TRBJ2-1	TRBV12-3/TRBV12-4	few	TRBD1	TGTGCCAGCAGCCAAGCGGACAGGGCCAATGAGCAGTTCTTC	CASSQADRANEQFF
TRBJ1-2	TRBV6-6	few	-	TGTGCCAGCAGTTACTCAAGGGGGGCGGGTGGCTACACCTTC	CASSYSRGAGGYTF
TRBJ1-1	TRBV9	-	-	TGTGCCAGCAGCGATGGGACACACACTGAAGCTTTCTTT	CASSDGTHTEAFF
TRBJ1-2	TRBV20-1	-	-	TGCAGTGCTGGCCGAGGGAACAGGGATGGCTACACCTTC	CSAGRGNRDGYTF
TRBJ1-1	TRBV20-1	-	-	TGCAGTGCTAGAGATCCCCTAATTGGTGAAGCTTTCTTT	CSARDPLIGEAFF
TRBJ1-4	TRBV20-1	few	-	TGCAGTGCTACGAGAAATCCTTCCTTGGGTGAAAAACTGTTTTTT	CSATRNPSLGEKLFF
TRBJ1-1	TRBV20-1	few	-	TGCAGTGCTAGAGGGGGGAGCACTGAAGCTTTCTTT	CSARGGSTEAFF
TRBJ2-6	TRBV4-3	-	TRBD2	TGCGCCAGCAGCCTTAGCGGGGGGGGCTCTGGGGCCAACGTCCTGACTTTC	CASSLSGGGSGANVLTF
TRBJ1-5	TRBV15	many	TRBD1	TGTGCCACCCAAGACAGGGGTGAATCCAATCAGCCCCAGCATTTT	CATQDRGESNQPQHF
TRBJ1-2	TRBV7-2	-	TRBD1	TGTGCCAGCAGCTTATACGACACAGGGGGCGACGGCTACACCTTC	CASSLYDTGGDGYTF
TRBJ2-2	TRBV7-2	few	-	TGTGCCAGCAGCTTGGGGCTTGGAGGCACCGGGGAGCTGTTTTTT	CASSLGLGGTGELFF
TRBJ2-2	TRBV14	few	-	TGTGCCAGCAGCCAACAACAACGAGCCGGGGAGCTGTTTTTT	CASSQQQRAGELFF
TRBJ1-4	TRBV11-2	-	TRBD1	TGTGCCAGCAGCTCGGACCCCGGACAGGGGAATGAAAAACTGTTTTTT	CASSSDPGQGNEKLFF
TRBJ1-2	TRBV12-3/TRBV12-4	-	TRBD1	TGTGCCAGCAGGCCGACAGGGACGCATGGCTACACCTTC	CASRPTGTHGYTF
TRBJ2-5	TRBV11-2	-	-	TGTGCCAGCAGCTTAGGAGGGGGGTCGACCCAGTACTTC	CASSLGGGSTQYF